Shown below are 18 T cell receptor beta chains from a single sample sequenced in a study of cytomegalovirus exposure and HLA in healthy donors. PCR primers comprised 60 Vbeta and 13 Jbeta primers. The table came from immunoSEQ multiplex PCR; TCRdb's copy has only in-frame clones and leaves some out. This sample has 90,000 to 120,000 clones; around 76% occur once, and the top ten carry approximately 2.4%. Sequenced: PBMCs. Receptors were obtained from a young man in good health and CMV-seropositive.

The CDR3 sequence: CASSSLGEESLHF. CDR3 sequence (DNA): TGTGCCAGCAGCTCCCTTGGGGAGGAATCCCTCCACTTT. This rearrangement joins TRBV7-9 to TRBJ1-6; no firm D call. The CDR3 spans 13 residues. Germline V gene lookup returns CDR1 SEHNR and CDR2 FQNEAQ (reference sequence). V lost 4 bases to trimming and J lost 14 bases, with 15 bases between them. The complete variable domain, with remaining parts taken from reference TRBV7-9 and TRBJ1-6, reads DTGVSQNPRHKITKRGQNVTFRCDPISEHNRLYWYRQTLGQGPEFLTYFQNEAQLEKSRLLSDRFSAERPKGSFSTLEIQRTEQGDSAMYLCASSSLGEESLHFGNGTRLTVT.

The rearrangement joins TRBV5-1 to TRBJ2-5, with 8 bases fitting TRBD2. Germline loops: CDR1 SGHRS, CDR2 YFSETQ. The trim removed 0 bases at V and 5 bases at J, leaving 6 bases unmatched. This CDR3 has 15 amino acids. The CDR3 sequence: CASSLAGGAAETQYF. The DNA for the CDR3 is TGCGCCAGCAGCTTGGCCGGGGGGGCCGCCGAGACCCAGTACTTC.

The chain couples TRBV19 to TRBJ1-6; 7 nucleotides agree with TRBD1. V lost 6 bases, J lost 2 bases, and 13 bases stayed unmatched. The germline V gene has CDR1 LNHDA and CDR2 SQIVND (reference sequence). The CDR3 is 18 residues long. CDR3 amino acids: CASSQPTGFGAYNSPLHF. The DNA for the CDR3 is TGTGCCAGTAGCCAACCGACAGGGTTCGGGGCCTATAATTCACCCCTCCACTTT. Filled out from reference TRBV19 and TRBJ1-6, the complete variable domain reads DGGITQSPKYLFRKEGQNVTLSCEQNLNHDAMYWYRQDPGQGLRLIYYSQIVNDFQKGDIAEGYSVSREKKESFPLTVTSAQKNPTAFYLCASSQPTGFGAYNSPLHFGNGTRLTVT.

This clone was detected only once. This rearrangement joins TRBV6-6 to TRBJ1-1; no definite D call. V lost 4 bases to trimming and J lost 7 bases, with 7 bases between them. This CDR3 is built from 11 residues. Looked up from germline, CDR1 is MNHNY and CDR2 is SVGAGI (reference sequence). CDR3 nucleotide sequence: TGTGCCAGCAGTTCGGGGTTTGAAGCTTTCTTT. Translation: CASSSGFEAFF.

This sequence joins TRBV6-5 and TRBJ2-5; 7 bases are shared with TRBD2. Germline values: CDR1 MNHEY, CDR2 SVGAGI. This CDR3 comprises 16 residues. V lost 4 bases and J lost 7; bases outside the gene matches: 15. In DNA, the CDR3 is TGTGCCAGCAGTTCCACCGGGACTACGTATTCCGCGACCCAGTACTTC. Protein product: CASSSTGTTYSATQYF.

The chain joins TRBV11-3 to TRBJ1-5, with D unresolved. The CDR3 totals 17 residues. CDR1 and CDR2 from the germline V gene are SGHNT and YENEEA. Trimming left V 0 bases short and J 4 bases short, with 16 bases between. This CDR3 reads CASSLDLGGNRNQPQHF. In DNA, the CDR3 is TGTGCCAGCAGCTTAGATCTCGGAGGGAATAGGAATCAGCCCCAGCATTTT.

CDR3 coding DNA: TGCAGCGTTTCGGGACTAGCGGGGAACAATGAGCAGTTCTTC. Its translation is CSVSGLAGNNEQFF. The chain joins TRBV29-1 to TRBJ2-1; TRBD2 agrees at 13 bases. The CDR3 totals 14 residues. CDR1 and CDR2 (germline): SQVTM, ANQGSEA. Trimming took 5 bases from V and 5 from J; bases not matched to a gene: 3.

This chain uses TRBV6-4 with TRBJ1-5; 7 nucleotides line up with TRBD1. This CDR3 is built from 15 residues. CDR1 and CDR2 (germline): MRHNA, SNTAGT. The trim removed 2 bases at V and 4 bases at J, leaving 5 bases unmatched. This CDR3 is CASSDRPDRNQPQHF. CDR3 coding DNA: TGTGCCAGCAGTGACAGGCCGGACAGGAATCAGCCCCAGCATTTT.

The chain combines TRBV27 with TRBJ2-5; D is possibly TRBD1 (6 bases). The better agreement between TRBJ2-7 and the DNA end casts doubt on the J call. CDR3 length: 17 amino acids. Germline V CDR1 and CDR2: MNHEY, SMNVEV (reference sequence). CDR3 sequence (DNA): TGTGCCAGCAGTTTTAGGGGGAGCCCCTCGCCCTCCTACGAGCAGTACTTC. Translation gives CASSFRGSPSPSYEQYF.

The chain uses TRBV10-3 and TRBJ2-7; the match to TRBD1 covers 9 bases. V dropped 0 bases and J dropped 6; count of bases not matched to a gene: 6. The CDR3 runs 15 residues. In germline, CDR1 is ENHRY, CDR2 SYGVKD. Here the CDR3 reads CAISESTGGMAEQYF. CDR3 nucleotide sequence: TGTGCCATCAGTGAGTCGACAGGGGGTATGGCCGAGCAGTACTTC.

This clone was detected only once. This chain joins TRBV19 and TRBJ1-5; no clear D gene. V lost 7 bases, J lost 2 bases, and 9 bases lay in between. From germline, CDR1 is LNHDA and CDR2 SQIVND (reference sequence). CDR3 size: 13 residues. The CDR3 coding sequence is TGTGCCAGTACCACTCTTCGCAATCAGCCCCAGCATTTT. Translation gives CASTTLRNQPQHF.

The rearrangement uses TRBV6-1 and TRBJ1-5, with D hard to call. CDR3 length: 15 residues. Trimming stripped 4 bases from V and 0 bases from J, with 10 bases between. Germline V gene sequence: CDR1 MNHNS, CDR2 SASEGT. In nucleotides, the CDR3 is TGTGCCAGCAGTGTGTCCCGCGATAGCAATCAGCCCCAGCATTTT. This translates into CASSVSRDSNQPQHF.

The CDR3 here is CAWSVQEGQPQHF. The CDR3 DNA reads TGTGCCTGGAGTGTACAGGAAGGTCAGCCCCAGCATTTT. This rearrangement joins TRBV30 to TRBJ1-5; TRBD1 might be the D (5 bases). The CDR3 runs 13 residues. V was shortened by 0 bases and J by 6 bases, with 9 bases between the two germline ends. Germline V CDR1 and CDR2: GTSNPN, SVGIG (reference sequence).

CDR3 protein: CASNLDRGRVGYTF. Here the CDR3 DNA reads TGTGCCAGCAATCTCGACAGGGGGAGGGTTGGCTACACCTTC. The chain couples TRBV2 to TRBJ1-2, with 9 bases lining up with TRBD1. CDR3 length: 14 amino acids. Germline assignment: CDR1 SNHLY and CDR2 FYNNEI. With 7 bases clipped from V and 7 bases from J, the junction kept 10 bases outside the gene matches.

The chain has TRBV23-1 and TRBJ2-4; D is ambiguous. TRBV23-1 is an ORF for which the function is uncertain. V gave up 0 bases and J gave up 1 base, with 7 bases separating them. The CDR3 sequence is 15 residues long. The CDR3 reads CASSQSQWAKNIQYF. CDR3 in DNA: TGCGCCAGCAGTCAATCGCAGTGGGCCAAAAACATTCAGTACTTC.

The chain has TRBV11-2 and TRBJ2-3; no clear D gene. This CDR3 region has 15 residues. Germline CDR1 and CDR2: SGHAT and FQNNGV. V lost 1 base, J lost 0 bases, and 8 bases lay in between. CDR3 bases: TGTGCCAGCAGCTTAGCCTGGCGGAGCACAGATACGCAGTATTTT. Translated, it gives CASSLAWRSTDTQYF. The complete variable domain, with remaining parts taken from reference TRBV11-2 and TRBJ2-3, reads EAGVAQSPRYKIIEKRQSVAFWCNPISGHATLYWYQQILGQGPKLLIQFQNNGVVDDSQLPKDRFSAERLKGVDSTLKIQPAKLEDSAVYLCASSLAWRSTDTQYFGPGTRLTVL.

The chain has TRBV11-3 and TRBJ1-1; D is perhaps TRBD1 (6 bases). The length of the CDR3 is 15 residues. Germline assignment: CDR1 SGHNT and CDR2 YENEEA. With 3 bases removed from V and 3 bases from J, the gap between germline ends came to 14 bases. In DNA, the CDR3 is TGTGCCAGCAGCTTCATGAGGGGGGGGGACACTGAAGCTTTCTTT. Its translation: CASSFMRGGDTEAFF.

The chain couples TRBV4-2 to TRBJ1-3, with a weak D call TRBD1 (6 bases). The CDR3 extends over 15 amino acids. Germline CDR1 is LGHNA and CDR2 is YNFKEQ. Trimming shortened V by 0 bases and J by 4 bases, and 10 bases separated the two germline ends. CDR3: CASSQDNQGGNTIYF. DNA for the CDR3: TGTGCCAGCAGCCAAGATAATCAGGGGGGAAACACCATATATTTT.